This T cell receptor beta chain stems from a study of shared clonotypes between healthy human individuals. The assay used deep level. The input for sorted-subset replicate PCRs was around 0.2 ug DNA, tens of thousands of T cell genomes. Libraries were prepared by immunoSEQ multiplex PCR; TCRdb keeps only in-frame clonotypes and omits some of them. This sample has about 2.4 million clones, with 80% to 95% found just once. The CDR3 totals 15 residues. CDR1 and CDR2 from the germline V gene are SGHDN and FVKESK. V lost 5 bases, J lost 7 bases, and 10 bases stayed unmatched. Splitting the CD4+ cells yielded a CD45RA+ naive subset and a CD45RA-negative memory subset.

Sequencing was performed on naive CD4+ T cells from PBMCs. Subset meaning: CD45RA+ positively selected. The clonotype was recovered from a man between 18 and 29 years old in good health. Some clones in this sample may be carry-over from other donors' samples. The chain employs TRBV14 and TRBJ2-3, with 9 bases matching TRBD2. CDR3 amino acids: CASSEGLATPYTQYF. The CDR3 bases are TGTGCCAGCAGCGAGGGACTAGCAACCCCCTATACGCAGTATTTT.